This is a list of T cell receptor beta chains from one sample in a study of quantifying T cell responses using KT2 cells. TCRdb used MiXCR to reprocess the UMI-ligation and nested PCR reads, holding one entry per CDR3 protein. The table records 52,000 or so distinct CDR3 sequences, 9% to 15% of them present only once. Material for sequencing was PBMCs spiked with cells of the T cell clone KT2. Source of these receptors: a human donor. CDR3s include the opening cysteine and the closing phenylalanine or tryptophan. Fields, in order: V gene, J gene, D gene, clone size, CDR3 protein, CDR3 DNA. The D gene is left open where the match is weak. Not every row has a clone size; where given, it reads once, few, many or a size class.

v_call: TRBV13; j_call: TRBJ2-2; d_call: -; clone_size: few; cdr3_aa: CASSRLGTGELFF; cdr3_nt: TGTGCCAGCAGTCGTTTAGGGACCGGGGAGCTGTTTTTT
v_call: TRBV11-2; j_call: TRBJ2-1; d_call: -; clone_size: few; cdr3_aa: CASSSYFRSSYNEQFF; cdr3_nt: TGTGCCAGCAGCTCCTACTTTAGGAGCTCCTACAATGAGCAGTTCTTC
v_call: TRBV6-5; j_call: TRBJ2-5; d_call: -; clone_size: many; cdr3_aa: CASSTRTEYQETQYF; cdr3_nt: TGTGCCAGCAGCACCCGGACAGAGTACCAAGAGACCCAGTACTTC
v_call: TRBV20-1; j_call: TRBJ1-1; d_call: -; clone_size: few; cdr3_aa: CSAKPFRGPQEAFF; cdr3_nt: TGCAGTGCTAAGCCGTTCCGGGGGCCGCAAGAAGCTTTCTTT
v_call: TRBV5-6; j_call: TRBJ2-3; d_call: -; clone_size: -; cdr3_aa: CASNTLMHVTSTDTQYF; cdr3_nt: TGTGCCAGCAACACCCTAATGCACGTGACTAGCACAGATACGCAGTATTTT
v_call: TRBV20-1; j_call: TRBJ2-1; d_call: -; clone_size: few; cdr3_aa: CSARDWVAGDYNEQFF; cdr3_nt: TGCAGTGCTAGAGATTGGGTAGCAGGAGACTACAATGAGCAGTTCTTC
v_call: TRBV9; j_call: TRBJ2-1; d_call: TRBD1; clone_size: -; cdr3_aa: CASSARDSFDEQFF; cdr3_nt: TGTGCCAGCAGCGCCCGGGACAGCTTCGATGAGCAGTTCTTC
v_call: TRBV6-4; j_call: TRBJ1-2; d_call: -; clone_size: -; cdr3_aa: CASSDGTGTPYGYTF; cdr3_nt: TGTGCCAGCAGTGACGGGACCGGGACACCTTATGGCTACACCTTC
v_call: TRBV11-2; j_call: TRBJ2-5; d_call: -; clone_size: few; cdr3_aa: CASSPLGRKETQYF; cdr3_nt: TGTGCCAGCAGCCCCCTGGGGAGGAAAGAGACCCAGTACTTC
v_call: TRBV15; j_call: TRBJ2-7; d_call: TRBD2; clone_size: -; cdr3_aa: CATSRGLAAYEQYF; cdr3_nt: TGTGCCACCAGCAGAGGGCTAGCGGCCTACGAGCAGTACTTC
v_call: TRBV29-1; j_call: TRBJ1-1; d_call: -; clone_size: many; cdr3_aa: CSVDREGTEAFF; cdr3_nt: TGCAGCGTTGACAGGGAGGGCACTGAAGCTTTCTTT
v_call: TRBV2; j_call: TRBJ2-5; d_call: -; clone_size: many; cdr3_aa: CASLHRGKETQYF; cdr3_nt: TGTGCCAGCCTCCATCGGGGGAAAGAGACCCAGTACTTC
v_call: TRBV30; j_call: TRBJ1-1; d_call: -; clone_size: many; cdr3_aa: CAWSLGMGQAFF; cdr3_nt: TGTGCCTGGAGCCTAGGGATGGGGCAAGCTTTCTTT
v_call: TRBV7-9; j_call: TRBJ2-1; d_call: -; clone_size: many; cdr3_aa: CASSYSVNEQFF; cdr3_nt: TGTGCCAGCAGCTACTCGGTCAATGAGCAGTTCTTC